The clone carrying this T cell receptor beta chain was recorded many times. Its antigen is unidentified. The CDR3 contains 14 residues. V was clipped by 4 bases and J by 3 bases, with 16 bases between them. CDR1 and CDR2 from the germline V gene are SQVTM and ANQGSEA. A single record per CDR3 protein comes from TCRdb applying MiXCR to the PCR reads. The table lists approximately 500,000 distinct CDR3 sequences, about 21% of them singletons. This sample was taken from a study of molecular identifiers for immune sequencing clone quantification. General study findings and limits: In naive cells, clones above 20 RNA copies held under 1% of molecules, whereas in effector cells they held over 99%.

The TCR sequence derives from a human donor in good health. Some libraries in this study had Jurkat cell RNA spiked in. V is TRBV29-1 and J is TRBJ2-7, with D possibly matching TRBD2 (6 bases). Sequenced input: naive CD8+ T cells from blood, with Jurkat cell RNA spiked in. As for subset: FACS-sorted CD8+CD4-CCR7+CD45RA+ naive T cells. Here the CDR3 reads CSVVDRDFRYEQYF. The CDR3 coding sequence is TGCAGCGTTGTTGACCGGGACTTCCGCTACGAGCAGTACTTC.